The 18 T cell receptor beta chains listed next were all sequenced from one sample in a study of cytomegalovirus exposure and HLA in healthy donors. PCR employed 60 Vbeta and 13 Jbeta primers. Sequencing was performed with immunoSEQ multiplex PCR; in TCRdb, only in-frame clones are kept and a portion is missing. The repertoire consists of roughly 120,000 clones, with approximately 80% occurring once and the leading ten covering roughly 12%. Material for sequencing was PBMCs. Source of these receptors: a woman in her forties in good health and CMV-seropositive.

The gene calls are TRBV5-1 and TRBJ2-2, with TRBD2 matching 11 bases. This CDR3 is built from 15 residues. Germline V gene lookup returns CDR1 SGHRS and CDR2 YFSETQ. V dropped 1 base and J dropped 7; count of bases not matched to a gene: 3. CDR3: CASSLSLAGGGELFF. The CDR3 nucleotides read TGCGCCAGCAGCTTGTCCCTAGCGGGAGGCGGGGAGCTGTTTTTT.

The chain uses TRBV7-9 and TRBJ1-4, with D perhaps matching TRBD1 (5 bases). Germline V CDR1 and CDR2: SEHNR, FQNEAQ (reference sequence). V lost 5 bases to trimming and J lost 8 bases, with 12 bases between them. The CDR3 runs 13 residues. The CDR3 coding sequence is TGTGCCAGCAGCGGGGGGGGTGAAGAAAAACTGTTTTTT. Its protein is CASSGGGEEKLFF.

The chain is built from TRBV19 and TRBJ1-1, with 7 bases matching TRBD1. Looked up from germline, CDR1 is LNHDA and CDR2 is SQIVND (reference sequence). This CDR3 spans 15 amino acids. V trimming: 5 bases; J trimming: 3 bases; junction bases outside the gene matches: 9. CDR3 sequence (DNA): TGTGCCAGTAGTTCTTTGCTGACAGGGTACACTGAAGCTTTCTTT. This encodes CASSSLLTGYTEAFF.

The CDR3 nucleotides are TGTGCCAGCCAACGAGGCGGGGGCTCCTACGAGCAGTACTTC. Protein product: CASQRGGGSYEQYF. The V gene is TRBV28, the J gene TRBJ2-7; 7 bases align to TRBD2. Looked up from germline, CDR1 is MDHEN and CDR2 is SYDVKM. After removal of 8 bases from V and 0 bases from J, the junction contained 7 bases not matched to a gene. The CDR3 spans 14 residues. The variable domain in full, completed from reference TRBV28 and TRBJ2-7, reads DVKVTQSSRYLVKRTGEKVFLECVQDMDHENMFWYRQDPGLGLRLIYFSYDVKMKEKGDIPEGYSVSREKKERFSLILESASTNQTSMYLCASQRGGGSYEQYFGPGTRLTVT.

The chain is built from TRBV18 and TRBJ2-5, with a weak D call TRBD1 (6 bases). This CDR3 has 15 amino acids. Trimming pared 5 bases from V and 5 bases from J, leaving 18 bases between. Germline-derived CDR1 and CDR2 are KGHSH and LQKENI. The CDR3 DNA reads as TGTGCCAGCTCATCACGAGAACAGGGAAGGGAGACCCAGTACTTC. Translation: CASSSREQGRETQYF. Filled out from reference TRBV18 and TRBJ2-5, the complete variable domain reads NAGVMQNPRHLVRRRGQEARLRCSPMKGHSHVYWYRQLPEEGLKFMVYLQKENIIDESGMPKERFSAEFPKEGPSILRIQQVVRGDSAAYFCASSSREQGRETQYFGPGTRLLVL.

This rearrangement joins TRBV27 to TRBJ1-2, with 8 bases identical to TRBD1. Germline lookup yields CDR1 MNHEY and CDR2 SMNVEV (reference sequence). Trimming cost V 4 bases and J 4 bases; bases outside gene matches: 2. The CDR3 has 13 residues. CDR3 residues: CASSSRGPYGYTF. CDR3 DNA sequence: TGTGCCAGCAGTTCCAGGGGGCCCTATGGCTACACCTTC.

The V call is TRBV30, the J call TRBJ2-1; maybe TRBD1 (6 bases). The CDR3 covers 13 residues. With 3 bases removed from V and 9 bases from J, the gap between germline ends came to 15 bases. Germline loops: CDR1 GTSNPN, CDR2 SVGIG (reference sequence). This CDR3 is CAWREYRVGEQFF. In nucleotides, the CDR3 is TGTGCCTGGAGGGAGTACAGGGTGGGTGAGCAGTTCTTC.

The chain is built from TRBV5-4 and TRBJ2-2; 7 bases align to TRBD2. V lost 4 bases to trimming and J lost 2 bases; unmatched junction nucleotides: 8. Germline V lookup: CDR1 SGHNT, CDR2 YYREEE (reference sequence). The CDR3 covers 16 residues. The CDR3 reads CASSQGGEGNTGELFF. CDR3 nucleotides: TGTGCCAGCAGCCAGGGCGGGGAGGGAAACACCGGGGAGCTGTTTTTT. Full variable domain (missing parts from reference TRBV5-4 and TRBJ2-2): ETGVTQSPTHLIKTRGQQVTLRCSSQSGHNTVSWYQQALGQGPQFIFQYYREEENGRGNFPPRFSGLQFPNYSSELNVNALELDDSALYLCASSQGGEGNTGELFFGEGSRLTVL.

V and J are TRBV5-1 and TRBJ2-2; 8 positions match TRBD2. The CDR3 is 16 amino acids. V shed 0 bases, J shed 3 bases, and the junction held 4 bases outside the gene matches. CDR1 is SGHRS, CDR2 YFSETQ, per germline. The CDR3 coding sequence is TGCGCCAGCAGCTTGGCGGCTAGCGGGCACACCGGGGAGCTGTTTTTT. It encodes CASSLAASGHTGELFF. Full variable domain (remainder filled in from reference TRBV5-1 and TRBJ2-2): KAGVTQTPRYLIKTRGQQVTLSCSPISGHRSVSWYQQTPGQGLQFLFEYFSETQRNKGNFPGRFSGRQFSNSRSEMNVSTLELGDSALYLCASSLAASGHTGELFFGEGSRLTVL.

V and J are TRBV7-8 and TRBJ2-1; D possibly corresponds to TRBD1 (6 bases). The germline V gene has CDR1 SGHVS and CDR2 FQNEAQ. The CDR3 loop spans 16 amino acids. Trimming stripped 6 bases from V and 3 bases from J, with 18 bases between. CDR3 DNA sequence: TGTGCCAGCAGAAACCCGGTGGGACAAATCTACAATGAGCAGTTCTTC. Translated, it gives CASRNPVGQIYNEQFF.

The rearrangement links TRBV28 to TRBJ2-3; TRBD2 agrees at 12 bases. This CDR3 spans 16 amino acids. The V segment lost 3 bases and the J segment 4 bases; nucleotides outside the gene matches: 5. Per the germline V gene, CDR1 is MDHEN and CDR2 is SYDVKM. CDR3 DNA sequence: TGTGCCAGCAGTTTCTCTAGCGGGAGGGCGGCAGATACGCAGTATTTT. Protein sequence: CASSFSSGRAADTQYF.

The rearrangement links TRBV19 to TRBJ2-7; D is unresolved. V lost 5 bases to trimming and J lost 0 bases, with 11 bases between them. The germline V gene encodes CDR1 LNHDA and CDR2 SQIVND (reference sequence). This CDR3 has 14 amino acids. CDR3 nucleotide sequence: TGTGCCAGTAGTTACTCCGTTAGCTCCTACGAGCAGTACTTC. Protein: CASSYSVSSYEQYF.

The chain recombines TRBV5-1 with TRBJ2-7, with D possibly matching TRBD2 (6 bases). This CDR3 is 15 amino acids long. Trimming cost V 0 bases and J 4 bases, with 14 bases left between them. Germline loops: CDR1 SGHRS, CDR2 YFSETQ. The CDR3 nucleotides are TGCGCCAGCAGCTTGGGTTGGGGGGACTCGTACGAGCAGTACTTC. It yields the protein CASSLGWGDSYEQYF.

This clone was seen a handful of times. Other DNA sequences within the sample encode an identical CDR3. This sequence joins TRBV7-9 and TRBJ1-5; 7 nucleotides match TRBD1. The germline CDR1 and CDR2 sequences are SEHNR and FQNEAQ (reference sequence). The CDR3 consists of 13 residues. With 3 bases clipped from V and 5 bases from J, the junction kept 1 base outside the gene matches. CDR3 bases: TGTGCCAGCAGCTTGGGACAGTATCAGCCCCAGCATTTT. It codes for CASSLGQYQPQHF.

V is TRBV30 and J is TRBJ2-3, with 7 bases fitting TRBD1. Germline trimming cut 2 bases from V and 1 base from J; bases unmatched to any gene: 6. Germline-derived CDR1 and CDR2 are GTSNPN and SVGIG (reference sequence). This CDR3 is 15 amino acids long. CDR3 sequence (DNA): TGTGCCTGGAGTACCCCAACAGGGGGCACAGATACGCAGTATTTT. Translation gives CAWSTPTGGTDTQYF.

This clone has more than one count but fewer than ten. The rearrangement links TRBV5-4 to TRBJ2-7; no reliable D call. CDR3 length: 14 residues. The ends were cut back, 1 base at V and 2 bases at J, with 10 bases in the middle. Germline V lookup: CDR1 SGHNT, CDR2 YYREEE (reference sequence). The CDR3 here is CASSLSVSAYEQYF. CDR3 sequence (DNA): TGTGCCAGCAGCTTGTCGGTTTCCGCCTACGAGCAGTACTTC.

The rearrangement joins TRBV5-6 to TRBJ2-7, with TRBD1 identical over 11 bases. CDR1 is SGHDT, CDR2 YYEEEE, per germline. V lost 4 bases to trimming and J lost 5 bases; unmatched junction nucleotides: 5. CDR3 length: 14 residues. For the CDR3, the DNA is TGTGCCAGCAGCATGGACAGGGGGCCCAACGAGCAGTACTTC. Protein sequence: CASSMDRGPNEQYF.

This chain joins TRBV11-2 and TRBJ1-4, with TRBD1 identical over 8 bases. J gave up 7 bases and V 1 base, and 5 bases lay outside the gene matches. The CDR3 contains 15 residues. Per germline, CDR1 SGHAT and CDR2 FQNNGV. Here the CDR3 reads CASSLATGQGEKLFF. In DNA, the CDR3 is TGTGCCAGCAGCTTAGCCACCGGACAGGGTGAAAAACTGTTTTTT.